This T cell receptor (beta chain) was identified in a study of blood T cell repertoires in COVID-19. The overall study: The cDNA or gDNA used as material had been derived from T cells, B-cell-depleted T cells, or PBMCs.

This clone was picked up one time. J was trimmed by 1 base and V by 6 bases; bases with no gene match: 8. The CDR3 length is 15 residues. The germline V gene encodes CDR1 MNHEY and CDR2 SVGAGI. The data were produced by immunoSEQ multiplex PCR, yet TCRdb's version contains in-frame clones alone and is incomplete. The sample carries about 200,000 clones, approximately 80% recorded once. The receptor comes from a man in his forties who had recovered from COVID-19. The V call is TRBV6-5, the J call TRBJ2-7, with 8 positions matching TRBD1. Sample: PBMCs or T cells enriched from blood (not recorded which). This CDR3 is CASSLTGTGSYEQYF. The DNA of the CDR3 is TGTGCCAGCAGCTTGACCGGGACAGGTTCCTACGAGCAGTACTTC.